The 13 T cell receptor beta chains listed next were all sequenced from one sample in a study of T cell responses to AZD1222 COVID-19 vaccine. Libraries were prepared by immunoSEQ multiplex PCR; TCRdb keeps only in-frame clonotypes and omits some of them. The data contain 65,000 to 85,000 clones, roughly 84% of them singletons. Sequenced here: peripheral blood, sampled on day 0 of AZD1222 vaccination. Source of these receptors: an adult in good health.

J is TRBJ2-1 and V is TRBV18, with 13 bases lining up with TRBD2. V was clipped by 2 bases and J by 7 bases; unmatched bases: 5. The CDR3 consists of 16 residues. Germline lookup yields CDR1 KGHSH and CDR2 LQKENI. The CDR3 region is CASSPGLAGVRNEQFF. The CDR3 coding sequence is TGTGCCAGCTCACCAGGACTAGCGGGAGTGAGGAATGAGCAGTTCTTC. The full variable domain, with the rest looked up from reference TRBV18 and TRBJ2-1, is NAGVMQNPRHLVRRRGQEARLRCSPMKGHSHVYWYRQLPEEGLKFMVYLQKENIIDESGMPKERFSAEFPKEGPSILRIQQVVRGDSAAYFCASSPGLAGVRNEQFFGPGTRLTVL.

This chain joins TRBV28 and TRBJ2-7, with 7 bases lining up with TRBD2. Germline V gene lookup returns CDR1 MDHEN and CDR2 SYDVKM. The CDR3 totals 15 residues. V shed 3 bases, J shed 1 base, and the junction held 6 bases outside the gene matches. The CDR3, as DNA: TGTGCCAGCAGTTTGGGTCTAGCGGAATCCTACGAGCAGTACTTC. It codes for CASSLGLAESYEQYF.

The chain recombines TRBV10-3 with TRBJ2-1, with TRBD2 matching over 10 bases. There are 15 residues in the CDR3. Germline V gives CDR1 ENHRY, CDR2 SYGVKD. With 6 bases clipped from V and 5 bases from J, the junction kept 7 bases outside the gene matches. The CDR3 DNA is TGTGCCATCAGAGAGCGGGGGGGCCGGGACAATGAGCAGTTCTTC. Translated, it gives CAIRERGGRDNEQFF.

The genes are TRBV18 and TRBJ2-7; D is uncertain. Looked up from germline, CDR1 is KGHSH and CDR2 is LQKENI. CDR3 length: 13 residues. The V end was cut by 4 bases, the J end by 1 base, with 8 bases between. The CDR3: CASSLGPSYEQYV. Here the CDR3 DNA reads TGTGCCAGCTCACTCGGACCATCCTACGAGCAGTACGTC.

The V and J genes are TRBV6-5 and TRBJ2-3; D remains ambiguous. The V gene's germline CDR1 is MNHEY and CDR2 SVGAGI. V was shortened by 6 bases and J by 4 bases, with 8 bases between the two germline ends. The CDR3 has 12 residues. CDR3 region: CASSSPADTQYF. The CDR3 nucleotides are TGTGCCAGCAGCTCCCCGGCAGATACGCAGTATTTT.

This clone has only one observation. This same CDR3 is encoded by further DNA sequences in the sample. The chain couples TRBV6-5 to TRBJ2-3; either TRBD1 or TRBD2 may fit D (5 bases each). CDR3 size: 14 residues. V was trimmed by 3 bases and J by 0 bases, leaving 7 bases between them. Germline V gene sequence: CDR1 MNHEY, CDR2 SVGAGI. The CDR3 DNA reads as TGTGCCAGCAGTTATGGGGGAAGCACAGATACGCAGTATTTT. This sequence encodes CASSYGGSTDTQYF.

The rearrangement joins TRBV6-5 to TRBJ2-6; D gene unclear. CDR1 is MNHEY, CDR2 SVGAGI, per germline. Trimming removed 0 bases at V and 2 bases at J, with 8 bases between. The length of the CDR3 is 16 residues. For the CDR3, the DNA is TGTGCCAGCAGTTACTCTTGGGGTCCTGGGGCCAACGTCCTGACTTTC. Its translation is CASSYSWGPGANVLTF.

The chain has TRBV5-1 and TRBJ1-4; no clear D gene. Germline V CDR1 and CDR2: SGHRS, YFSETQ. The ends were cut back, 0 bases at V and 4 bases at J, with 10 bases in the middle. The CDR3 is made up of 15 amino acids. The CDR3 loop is CASSLARQYNEKLFF. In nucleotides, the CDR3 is TGCGCCAGCAGCTTGGCCCGCCAGTATAATGAAAAACTGTTTTTT.

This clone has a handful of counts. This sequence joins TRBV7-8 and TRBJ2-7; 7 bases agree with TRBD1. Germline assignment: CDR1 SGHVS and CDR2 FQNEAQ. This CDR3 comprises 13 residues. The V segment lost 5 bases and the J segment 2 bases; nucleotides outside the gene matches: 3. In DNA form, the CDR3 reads TGTGCCAGCAGCCCCGACAGGGCCTACGAGCAGTACTTC. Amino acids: CASSPDRAYEQYF.

The CDR3 nucleotides are TGCGCCAGCAGTGAGTCGACAGGGACCCATTCACCCCTCCACTTT. It yields the protein CASSESTGTHSPLHF. V gene TRBV10-2 combines with J gene TRBJ1-6; TRBD1 aligns across 7 bases. Unmatched junction bases numbered 4, after V lost 0 bases and J lost 8 bases. This CDR3 contains 15 residues. The germline V gene has CDR1 WSHSY and CDR2 SAAADI.

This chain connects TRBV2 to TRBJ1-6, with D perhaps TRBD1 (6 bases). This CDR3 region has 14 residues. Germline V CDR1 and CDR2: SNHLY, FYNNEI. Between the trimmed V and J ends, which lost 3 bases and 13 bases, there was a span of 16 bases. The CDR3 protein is CASSEGTSFGPLHF. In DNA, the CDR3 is TGTGCCAGCAGTGAGGGGACATCCTTCGGTCCCCTCCACTTT.

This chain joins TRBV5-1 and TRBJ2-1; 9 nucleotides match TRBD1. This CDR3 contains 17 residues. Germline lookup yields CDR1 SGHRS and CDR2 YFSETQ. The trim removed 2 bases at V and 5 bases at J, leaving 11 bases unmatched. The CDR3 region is CASSFRPRDRVNNEQFF. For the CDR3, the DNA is TGCGCCAGCAGCTTTAGGCCCCGGGACAGGGTCAACAATGAGCAGTTCTTC.

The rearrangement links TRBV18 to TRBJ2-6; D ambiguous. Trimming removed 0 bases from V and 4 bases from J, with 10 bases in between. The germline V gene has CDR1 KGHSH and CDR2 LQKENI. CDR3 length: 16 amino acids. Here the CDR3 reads CASSPPNGGGANVLTF. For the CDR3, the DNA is TGTGCCAGCTCACCACCGAACGGCGGAGGGGCCAACGTCCTGACTTTC.